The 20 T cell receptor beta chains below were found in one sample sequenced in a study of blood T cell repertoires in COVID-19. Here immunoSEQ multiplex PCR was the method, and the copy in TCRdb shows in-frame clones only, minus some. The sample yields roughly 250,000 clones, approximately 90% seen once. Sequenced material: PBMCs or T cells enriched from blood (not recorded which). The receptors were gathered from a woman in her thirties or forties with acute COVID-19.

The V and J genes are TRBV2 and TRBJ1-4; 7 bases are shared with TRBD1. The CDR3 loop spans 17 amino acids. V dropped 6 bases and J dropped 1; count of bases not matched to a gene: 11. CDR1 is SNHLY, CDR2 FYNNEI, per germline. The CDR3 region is CASSRDREGLTNEKLFF. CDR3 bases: TGTGCCAGCAGCCGTGACAGGGAAGGTTTAACTAATGAAAAACTGTTTTTT.

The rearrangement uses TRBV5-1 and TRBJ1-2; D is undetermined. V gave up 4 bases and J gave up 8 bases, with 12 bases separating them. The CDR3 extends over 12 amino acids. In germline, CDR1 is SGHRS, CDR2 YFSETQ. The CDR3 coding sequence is TGCGCCAGCAGCCCGGACTCCTGGGGCTACACCTTC. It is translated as CASSPDSWGYTF. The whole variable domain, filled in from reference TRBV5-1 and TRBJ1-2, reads KAGVTQTPRYLIKTRGQQVTLSCSPISGHRSVSWYQQTPGQGLQFLFEYFSETQRNKGNFPGRFSGRQFSNSRSEMNVSTLELGDSALYLCASSPDSWGYTFGSGTRLTVV.

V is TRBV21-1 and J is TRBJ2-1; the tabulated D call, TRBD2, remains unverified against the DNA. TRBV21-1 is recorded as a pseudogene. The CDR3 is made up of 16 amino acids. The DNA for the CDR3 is TGTGCCAGCAGCGAGGGACTAGCGGGGTCCTACAATGAGCAGTTCTTC. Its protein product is CASSEGLAGSYNEQFF.

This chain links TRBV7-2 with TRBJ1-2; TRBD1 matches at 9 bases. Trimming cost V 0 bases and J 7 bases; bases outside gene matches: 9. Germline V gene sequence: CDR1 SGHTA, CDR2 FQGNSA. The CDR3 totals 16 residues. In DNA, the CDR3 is TGTGCCAGCAGCTTAGCGGGGACAGGGAGAATAGGTGGCTACACCTTC. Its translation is CASSLAGTGRIGGYTF.

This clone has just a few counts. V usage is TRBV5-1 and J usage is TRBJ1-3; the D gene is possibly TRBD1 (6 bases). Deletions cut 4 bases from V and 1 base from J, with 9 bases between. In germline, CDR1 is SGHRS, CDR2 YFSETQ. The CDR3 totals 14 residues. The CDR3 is CASSGGFSGNTIYF. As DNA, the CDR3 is TGCGCCAGCAGCGGGGGCTTTTCTGGAAACACCATATATTTT.

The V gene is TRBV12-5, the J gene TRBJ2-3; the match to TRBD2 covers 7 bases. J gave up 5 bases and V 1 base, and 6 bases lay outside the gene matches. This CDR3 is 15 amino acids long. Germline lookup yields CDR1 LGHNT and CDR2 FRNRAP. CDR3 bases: TGTGCTAGTGGTTTGGGACTAGCACAGAAAGATACGCAGTATTTT. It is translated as CASGLGLAQKDTQYF.

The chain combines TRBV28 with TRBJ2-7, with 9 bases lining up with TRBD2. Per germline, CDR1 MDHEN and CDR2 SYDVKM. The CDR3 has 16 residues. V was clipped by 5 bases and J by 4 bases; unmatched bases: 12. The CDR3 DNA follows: TGTGCCAGCAGTCGGCGTGGAAGCGGGGGGCGATACGAGCAGTACTTC. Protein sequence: CASSRRGSGGRYEQYF.

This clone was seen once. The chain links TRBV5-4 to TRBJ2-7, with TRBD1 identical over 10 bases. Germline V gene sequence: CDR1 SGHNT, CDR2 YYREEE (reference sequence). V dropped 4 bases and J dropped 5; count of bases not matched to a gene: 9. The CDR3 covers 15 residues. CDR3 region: CASSVDGTGVNEQYF. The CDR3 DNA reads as TGTGCCAGCAGCGTGGATGGGACAGGGGTCAACGAGCAGTACTTC.

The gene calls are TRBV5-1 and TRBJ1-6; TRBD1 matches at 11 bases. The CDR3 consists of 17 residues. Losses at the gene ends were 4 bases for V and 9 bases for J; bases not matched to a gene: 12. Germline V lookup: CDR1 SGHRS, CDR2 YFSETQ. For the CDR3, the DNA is TGCGCCAGCAGCCCGGGACAGGGGGTTATGTTAGGTTCACCCCTCCACTTT. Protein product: CASSPGQGVMLGSPLHF.

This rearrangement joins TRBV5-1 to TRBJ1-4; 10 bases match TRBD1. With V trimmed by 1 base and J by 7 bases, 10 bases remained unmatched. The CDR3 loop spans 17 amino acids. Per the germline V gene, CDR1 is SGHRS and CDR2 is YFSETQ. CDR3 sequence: CASSLLPTGGLGEKLFF. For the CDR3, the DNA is TGCGCCAGCAGCTTGTTGCCGACAGGGGGCTTGGGTGAAAAACTGTTTTTT.

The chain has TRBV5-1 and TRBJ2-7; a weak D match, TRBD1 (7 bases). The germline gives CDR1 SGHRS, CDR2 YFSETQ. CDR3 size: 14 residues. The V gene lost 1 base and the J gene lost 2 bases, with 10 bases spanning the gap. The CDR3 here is CASSLQGGAYEQYF. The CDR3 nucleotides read TGCGCCAGCAGCTTGCAGGGGGGAGCCTACGAGCAGTACTTC.

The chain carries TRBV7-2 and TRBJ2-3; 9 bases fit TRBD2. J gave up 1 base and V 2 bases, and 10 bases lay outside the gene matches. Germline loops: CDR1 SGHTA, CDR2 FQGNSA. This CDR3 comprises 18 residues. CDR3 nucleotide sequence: TGTGCCAGCAGCTTACTGTGGGCGGGAGGGTGTCGCACAGATACGCAGTATTTT. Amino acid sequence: CASSLLWAGGCRTDTQYF.

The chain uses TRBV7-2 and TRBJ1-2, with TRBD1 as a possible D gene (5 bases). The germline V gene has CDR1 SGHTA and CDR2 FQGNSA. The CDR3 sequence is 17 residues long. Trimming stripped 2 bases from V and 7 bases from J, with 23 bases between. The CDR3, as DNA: TGTGCCAGCAGCTTAAGTAAGGTTCAGGGTGGGATCAGTGGCTACACCTTC. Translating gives CASSLSKVQGGISGYTF.

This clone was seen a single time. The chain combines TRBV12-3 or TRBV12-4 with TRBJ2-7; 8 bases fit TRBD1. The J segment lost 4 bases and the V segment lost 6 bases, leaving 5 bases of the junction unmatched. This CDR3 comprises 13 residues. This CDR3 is CASSFRQGYEQYF. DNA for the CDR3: TGTGCCAGCAGCTTCAGACAGGGGTACGAGCAGTACTTC.

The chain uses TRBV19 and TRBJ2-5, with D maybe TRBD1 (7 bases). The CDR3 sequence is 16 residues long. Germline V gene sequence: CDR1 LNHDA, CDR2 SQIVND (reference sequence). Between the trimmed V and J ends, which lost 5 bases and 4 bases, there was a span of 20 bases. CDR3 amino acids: CASSLNQGGIGETQYF. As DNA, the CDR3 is TGTGCCAGTAGTTTAAATCAGGGGGGAATCGGAGAGACCCAGTACTTC. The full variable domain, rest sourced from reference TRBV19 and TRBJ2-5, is DGGITQSPKYLFRKEGQNVTLSCEQNLNHDAMYWYRQDPGQGLRLIYYSQIVNDFQKGDIAEGYSVSREKKESFPLTVTSAQKNPTAFYLCASSLNQGGIGETQYFGPGTRLLVL.

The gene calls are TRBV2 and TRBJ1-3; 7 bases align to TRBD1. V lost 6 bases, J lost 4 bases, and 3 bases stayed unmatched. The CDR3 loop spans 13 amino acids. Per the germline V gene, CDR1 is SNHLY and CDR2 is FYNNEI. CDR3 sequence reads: CASSGGQGNTIYF. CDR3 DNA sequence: TGTGCCAGCAGCGGGGGACAGGGAAACACCATATATTTT.

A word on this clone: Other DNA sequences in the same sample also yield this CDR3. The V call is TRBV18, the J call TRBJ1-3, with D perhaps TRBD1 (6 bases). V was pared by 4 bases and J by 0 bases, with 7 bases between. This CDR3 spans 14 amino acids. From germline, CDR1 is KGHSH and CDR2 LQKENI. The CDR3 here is CASSRDNSGNTIYF. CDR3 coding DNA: TGTGCCAGCTCACGGGACAACTCTGGAAACACCATATATTTT.

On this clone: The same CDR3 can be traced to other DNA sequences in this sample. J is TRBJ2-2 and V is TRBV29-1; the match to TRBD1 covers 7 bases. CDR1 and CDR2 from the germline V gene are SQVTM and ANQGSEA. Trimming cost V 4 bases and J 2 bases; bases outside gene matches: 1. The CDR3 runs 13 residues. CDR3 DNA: TGCAGCGTTGGACAGGGAAACACCGGGGAGCTGTTTTTT. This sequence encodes CSVGQGNTGELFF.

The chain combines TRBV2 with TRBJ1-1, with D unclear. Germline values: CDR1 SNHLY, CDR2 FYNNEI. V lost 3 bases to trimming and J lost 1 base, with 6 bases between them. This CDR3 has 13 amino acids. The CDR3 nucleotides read TGTGCCAGCAGTGATGACACGAACACTGAAGCTTTCTTT. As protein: CASSDDTNTEAFF.

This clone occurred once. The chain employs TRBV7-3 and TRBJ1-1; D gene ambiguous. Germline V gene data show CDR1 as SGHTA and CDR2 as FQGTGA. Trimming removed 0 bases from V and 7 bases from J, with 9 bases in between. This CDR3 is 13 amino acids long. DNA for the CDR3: TGTGCCAGCAGCTTAACTGGGCAGAATGAAGCTTTCTTT. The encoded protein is CASSLTGQNEAFF. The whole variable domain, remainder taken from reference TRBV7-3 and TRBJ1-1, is GAGVSQTPSNKVTEKGKYVELRCDPISGHTALYWYRQSLGQGPEFLIYFQGTGAADDSGLPNDRFFAVRPEGSVSTLKIQRTERGDSAVYLCASSLTGQNEAFFGQGTRLTVV.